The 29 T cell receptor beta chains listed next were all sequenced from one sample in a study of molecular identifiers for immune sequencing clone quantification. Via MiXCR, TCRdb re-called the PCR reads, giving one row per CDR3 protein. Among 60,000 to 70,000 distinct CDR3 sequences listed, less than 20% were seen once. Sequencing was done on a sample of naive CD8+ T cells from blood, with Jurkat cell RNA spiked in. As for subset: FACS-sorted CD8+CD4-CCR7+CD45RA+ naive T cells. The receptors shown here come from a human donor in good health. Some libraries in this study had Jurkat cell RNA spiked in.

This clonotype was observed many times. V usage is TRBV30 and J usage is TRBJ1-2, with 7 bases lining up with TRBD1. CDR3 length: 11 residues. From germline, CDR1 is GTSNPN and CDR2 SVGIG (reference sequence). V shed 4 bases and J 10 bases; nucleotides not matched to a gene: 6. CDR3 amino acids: CAWKAGGDYTF. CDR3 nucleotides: TGTGCCTGGAAGGCAGGGGGAGACTACACCTTC. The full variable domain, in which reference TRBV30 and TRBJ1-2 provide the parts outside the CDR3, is SQTIHQWPATLVQPVGSPLSLECTVEGTSNPNLYWYRQAAGRGLQLLFYSVGIGQISSEVPQNLSASRPQDRQFILSSKKLLLSDSGFYLCAWKAGGDYTFGSGTRLTVV.

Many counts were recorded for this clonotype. The CDR3 protein is CATSREEQGHEQYF. As DNA, the CDR3 is TGTGCCACCAGCAGAGAGGAACAGGGCCACGAGCAGTACTTC. The genes are TRBV15 and TRBJ2-7, with D maybe TRBD1 (6 bases). Trimming cost V 0 bases and J 5 bases, with 11 bases left between them. The CDR3 covers 14 residues. The germline V gene encodes CDR1 LNHNV and CDR2 YYDKDF (reference sequence).

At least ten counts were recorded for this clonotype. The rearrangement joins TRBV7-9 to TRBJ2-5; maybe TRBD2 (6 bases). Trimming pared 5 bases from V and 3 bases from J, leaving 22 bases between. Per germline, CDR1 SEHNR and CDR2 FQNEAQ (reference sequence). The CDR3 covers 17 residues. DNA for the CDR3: TGTGCCAGCAGCCCCAGCCGGAGGGAATTAAATAAAGAGACCCAGTACTTC. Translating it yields CASSPSRRELNKETQYF.

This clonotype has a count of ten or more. The CDR3 reads CSVELLLGSPNNEQFF. The CDR3 nucleotides are TGCAGCGTTGAATTGTTACTAGGCAGCCCAAACAATGAGCAGTTCTTC. The chain couples TRBV29-1 to TRBJ2-1, with D perhaps matching TRBD2 (5 bases). The V and J ends lost 2 bases and 5 bases respectively, with 19 bases between them. This CDR3 has 16 amino acids. Germline V gene sequence: CDR1 SQVTM, CDR2 ANQGSEA.

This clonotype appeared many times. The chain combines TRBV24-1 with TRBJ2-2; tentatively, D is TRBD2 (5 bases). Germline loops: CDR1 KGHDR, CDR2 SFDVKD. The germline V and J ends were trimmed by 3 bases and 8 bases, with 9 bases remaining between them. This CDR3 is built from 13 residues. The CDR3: CATSDLGGGELFF. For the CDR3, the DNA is TGTGCCACCAGTGATCTTGGAGGTGGGGAGCTGTTTTTT.

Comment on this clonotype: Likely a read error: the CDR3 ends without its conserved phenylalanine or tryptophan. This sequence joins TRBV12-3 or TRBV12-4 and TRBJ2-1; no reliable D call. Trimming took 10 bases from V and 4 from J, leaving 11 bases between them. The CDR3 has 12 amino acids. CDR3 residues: CAIESQYNEQFS. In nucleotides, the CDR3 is TGTGCCATTGAGTCGCAGTACAATGAGCAGTTCTCC.

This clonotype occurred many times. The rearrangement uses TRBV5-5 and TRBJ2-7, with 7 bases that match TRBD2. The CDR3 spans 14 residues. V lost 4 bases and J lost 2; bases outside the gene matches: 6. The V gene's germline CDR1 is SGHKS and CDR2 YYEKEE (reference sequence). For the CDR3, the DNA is TGTGCCAGCAGCGCGGGGAGGGGTACCTACGAGCAGTACTTC. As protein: CASSAGRGTYEQYF.

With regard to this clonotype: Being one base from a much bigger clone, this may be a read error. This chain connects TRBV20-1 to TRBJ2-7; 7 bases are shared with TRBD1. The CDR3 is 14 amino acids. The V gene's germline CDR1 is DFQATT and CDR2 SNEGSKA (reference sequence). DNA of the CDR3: TGCAGTGCCAGAGAAGACAGGGCCACCTACGAGCAGTGCTTC. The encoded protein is CSAREDRATYEQCF.

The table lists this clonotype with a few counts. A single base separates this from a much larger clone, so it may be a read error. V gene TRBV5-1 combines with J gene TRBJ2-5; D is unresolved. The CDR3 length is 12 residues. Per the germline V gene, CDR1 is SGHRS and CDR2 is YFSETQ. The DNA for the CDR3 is TGCGCCTGCAGCTTCAACTCGGAGACCCAGTACTTC. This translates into CACSFNSETQYF.

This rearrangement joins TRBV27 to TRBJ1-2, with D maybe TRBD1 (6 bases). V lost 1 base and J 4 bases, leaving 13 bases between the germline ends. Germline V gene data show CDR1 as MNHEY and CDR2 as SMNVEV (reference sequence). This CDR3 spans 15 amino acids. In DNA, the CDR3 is TGTGCCAGCAGTTTATTTGGGGGCGGAGGCTATGGCTACACCTTC. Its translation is CASSLFGGGGYGYTF.

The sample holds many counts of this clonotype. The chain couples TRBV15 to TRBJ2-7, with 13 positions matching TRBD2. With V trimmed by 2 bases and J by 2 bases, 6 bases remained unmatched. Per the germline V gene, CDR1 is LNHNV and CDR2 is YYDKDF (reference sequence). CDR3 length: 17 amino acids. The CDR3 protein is CATSRPQLAGGTYEQYF. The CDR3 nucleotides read TGTGCCACCAGCAGACCACAACTAGCGGGAGGGACCTACGAGCAGTACTTC. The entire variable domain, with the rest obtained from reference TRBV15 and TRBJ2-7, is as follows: DAMVIQNPRYQVTQFGKPVTLSCSQTLNHNVMYWYQQKSSQAPKLLFHYYDKDFNNEADTPDNFQSRRPNTSFCFLDIRSPGLGDTAMYLCATSRPQLAGGTYEQYFGPGTRLTVT.

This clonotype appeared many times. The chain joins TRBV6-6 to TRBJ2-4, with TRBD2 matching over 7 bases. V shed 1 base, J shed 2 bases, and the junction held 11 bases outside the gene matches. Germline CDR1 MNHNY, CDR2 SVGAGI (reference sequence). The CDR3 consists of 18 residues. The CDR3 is CASSYLNGGSDPKNIQYF. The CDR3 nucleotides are TGTGCCAGCAGTTACTTGAATGGCGGGAGCGATCCCAAAAACATTCAGTACTTC.

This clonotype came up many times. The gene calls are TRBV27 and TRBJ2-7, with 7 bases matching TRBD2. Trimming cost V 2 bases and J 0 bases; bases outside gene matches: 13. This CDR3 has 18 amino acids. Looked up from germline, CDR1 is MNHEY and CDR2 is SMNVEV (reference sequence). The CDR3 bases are TGTGCCAGCAGTTTAAGTCGGGGGGTAGCGAGTTTCTCCTACGAGCAGTACTTC. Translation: CASSLSRGVASFSYEQYF.

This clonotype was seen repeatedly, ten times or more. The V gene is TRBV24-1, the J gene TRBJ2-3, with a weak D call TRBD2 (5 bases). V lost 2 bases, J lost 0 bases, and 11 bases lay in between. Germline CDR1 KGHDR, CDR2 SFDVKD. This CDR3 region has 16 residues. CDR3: CATSDYETGSTDTQYF. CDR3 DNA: TGTGCCACCAGTGATTACGAAACGGGAAGCACAGATACGCAGTATTTT.

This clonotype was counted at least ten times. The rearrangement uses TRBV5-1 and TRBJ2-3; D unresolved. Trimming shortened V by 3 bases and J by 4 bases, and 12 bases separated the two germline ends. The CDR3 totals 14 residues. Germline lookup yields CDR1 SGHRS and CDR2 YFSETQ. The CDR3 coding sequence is TGCGCCAGCAGCTATTTTTCGGGTGCAGATACGCAGTATTTT. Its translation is CASSYFSGADTQYF.

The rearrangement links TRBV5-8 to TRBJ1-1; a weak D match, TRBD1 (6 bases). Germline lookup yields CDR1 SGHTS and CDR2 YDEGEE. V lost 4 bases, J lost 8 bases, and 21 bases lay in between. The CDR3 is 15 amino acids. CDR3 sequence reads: CASSPLGQGTREAFF. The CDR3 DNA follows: TGTGCCAGCAGCCCTCTTGGGCAGGGGACAAGGGAAGCTTTCTTT.

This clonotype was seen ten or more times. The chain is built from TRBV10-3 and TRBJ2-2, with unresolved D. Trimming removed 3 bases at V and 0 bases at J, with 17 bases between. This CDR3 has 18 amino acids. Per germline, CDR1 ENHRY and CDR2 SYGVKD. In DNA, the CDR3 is TGTGCCATCAGTGACCGGACCATAAAGTCCGCGAACACCGGGGAGCTGTTTTTT. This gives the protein CAISDRTIKSANTGELFF.

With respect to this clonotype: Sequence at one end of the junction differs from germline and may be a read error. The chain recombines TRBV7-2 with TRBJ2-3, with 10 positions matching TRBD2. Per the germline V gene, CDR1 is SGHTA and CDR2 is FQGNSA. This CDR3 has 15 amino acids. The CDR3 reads CASSFPLAGTDTRYF. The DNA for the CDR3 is TGTGCCAGCAGCTTCCCACTAGCGGGAACAGATACGCGGTATTTC.

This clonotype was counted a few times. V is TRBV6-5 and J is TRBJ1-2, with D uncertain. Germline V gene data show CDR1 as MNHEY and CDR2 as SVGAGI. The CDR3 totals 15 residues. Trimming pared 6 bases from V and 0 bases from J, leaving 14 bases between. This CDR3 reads CASSPTGPTNYGYTF. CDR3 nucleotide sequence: TGTGCCAGCAGCCCCACCGGACCTACTAACTATGGCTACACCTTC.

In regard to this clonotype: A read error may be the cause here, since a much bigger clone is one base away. Here the CDR3 reads CASRRRSSVNGKLFF. The CDR3 DNA reads as TGTGCCAGCAGACGGAGGTCGTCGGTTAATGGAAAACTGTTTTTT. The rearrangement uses TRBV11-2 and TRBJ1-4; D call uncertain. The CDR3 spans 15 residues. CDR1 and CDR2 (germline): SGHAT, FQNNGV.

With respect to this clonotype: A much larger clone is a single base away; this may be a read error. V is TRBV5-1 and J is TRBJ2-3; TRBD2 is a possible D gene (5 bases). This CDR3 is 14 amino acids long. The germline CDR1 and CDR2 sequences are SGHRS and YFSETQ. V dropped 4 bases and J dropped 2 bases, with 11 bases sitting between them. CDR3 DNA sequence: TGCGCCAGCAGCCTCCCGGGATACACAGATACGCAGTATTTT. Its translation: CASSLPGYTDTQYF.

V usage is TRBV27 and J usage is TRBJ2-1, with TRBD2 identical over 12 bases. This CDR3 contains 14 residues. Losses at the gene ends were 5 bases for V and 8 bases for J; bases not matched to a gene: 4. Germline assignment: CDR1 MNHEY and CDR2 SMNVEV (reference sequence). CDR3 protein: CASSAGLAGYEQFF. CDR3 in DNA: TGTGCCAGCAGTGCGGGACTAGCGGGCTATGAGCAGTTCTTC.

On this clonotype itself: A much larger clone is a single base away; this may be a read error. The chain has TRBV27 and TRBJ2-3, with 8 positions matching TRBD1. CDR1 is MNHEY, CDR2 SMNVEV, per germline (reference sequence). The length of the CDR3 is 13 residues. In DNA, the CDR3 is TGTGCCAGCATCGGACAGGGCCCAGATTCGCAGTATTTT. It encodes CASIGQGPDSQYF.

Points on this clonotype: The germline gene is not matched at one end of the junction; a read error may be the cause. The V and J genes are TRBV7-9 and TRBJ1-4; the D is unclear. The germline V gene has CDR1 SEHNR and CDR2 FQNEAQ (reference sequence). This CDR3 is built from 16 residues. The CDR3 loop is CASGLSGPPDTEKLFF. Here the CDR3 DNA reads TGTGCCAGCGGCTTATCGGGCCCTCCGGATACTGAGAAACTGTTTTTT. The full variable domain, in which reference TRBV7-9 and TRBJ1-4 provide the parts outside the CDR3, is DTGVSQNPRHKITKRGQNVTFRCDPISEHNRLYWYRQTLGQGPEFLTYFQNEAQLEKSRLLSDRFSAERPKGSFSTLEIQRTEQGDSAMYLCASGLSGPPDTEKLFFGSGTQLSVL.

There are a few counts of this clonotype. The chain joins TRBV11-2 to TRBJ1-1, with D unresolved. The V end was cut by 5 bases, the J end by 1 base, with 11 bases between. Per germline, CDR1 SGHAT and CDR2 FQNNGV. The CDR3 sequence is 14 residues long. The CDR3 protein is CASSAPGPNTEAFF. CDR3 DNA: TGTGCCAGCAGCGCGCCCGGCCCGAACACTGAAGCTTTCTTT.

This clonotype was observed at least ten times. In DNA, the CDR3 is TGCGCCAGCAGCCAAGATCGGGCGGGGAACTACAATGAGCAGTTCTTC. Its translation is CASSQDRAGNYNEQFF. J is TRBJ2-1 and V is TRBV4-1; possible D gene TRBD2, 6 bases. The germline CDR1 and CDR2 sequences are MGHRA and YSYEKL. The CDR3 totals 16 residues. Trimming pared 0 bases from V and 3 bases from J, leaving 12 bases between.

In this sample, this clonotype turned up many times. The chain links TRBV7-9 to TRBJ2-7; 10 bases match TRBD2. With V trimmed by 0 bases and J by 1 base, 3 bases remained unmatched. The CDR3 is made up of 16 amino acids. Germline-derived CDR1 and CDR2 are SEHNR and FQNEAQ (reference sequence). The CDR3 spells CASSLATSGTSYEQYF. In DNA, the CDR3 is TGTGCCAGCAGCTTAGCTACTAGCGGGACATCCTACGAGCAGTACTTC.

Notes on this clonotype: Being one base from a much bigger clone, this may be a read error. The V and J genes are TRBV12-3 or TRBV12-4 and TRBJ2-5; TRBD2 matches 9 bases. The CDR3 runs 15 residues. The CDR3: CASSSNSGRGGTLYF. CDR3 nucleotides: TGTGCCAGCAGTTCAAATAGCGGGAGAGGGGGGACCCTGTACTTC.

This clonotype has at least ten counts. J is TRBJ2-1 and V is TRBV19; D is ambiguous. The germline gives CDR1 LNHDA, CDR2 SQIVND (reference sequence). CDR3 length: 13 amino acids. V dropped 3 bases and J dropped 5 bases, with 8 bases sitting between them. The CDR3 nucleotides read TGTGCCAGTAGTATCCTCCTACACAATGAGCAGTTCTTC. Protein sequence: CASSILLHNEQFF.